These 27 T cell receptor beta chains were sequenced from one sample in a study of PD-L1 blockade in urothelial cancer. Assay used: immunoSEQ multiplex PCR; TCRdb lists only in-frame clones, some missing. The sample carries some 54,000 clones, approximately 87% recorded once. The specimen was PBMCs, collected around atezolizumab (anti-PD-L1) treatment. The source of these receptors is a middle-aged man with urothelial cancer.

This clone was seen only once. The chain couples TRBV7-2 to TRBJ2-7; D might be TRBD1 (6 bases). Deletions cut 5 bases from V and 4 bases from J, with 15 bases between. The CDR3 runs to 14 residues. CDR1 and CDR2 (germline): SGHTA, FQGNSA. The DNA for the CDR3 is TGTGCCAGCAGCCTGCAGGGGCATGATTACGAGCAGTACTTC. It codes for CASSLQGHDYEQYF.

This clone was recorded only once. V gene TRBV7-9 combines with J gene TRBJ2-7; 8 positions agree with TRBD1. The CDR3 is made up of 13 amino acids. The germline CDR1 and CDR2 sequences are SEHNR and FQNEAQ (reference sequence). V lost 8 bases, J lost 4 bases, and 7 bases stayed unmatched. Here the CDR3 reads CASGTGQGYEQYF. CDR3 bases: TGTGCCAGCGGGACCGGACAGGGATACGAGCAGTACTTC. The full variable domain, in which reference TRBV7-9 and TRBJ2-7 provide the parts outside the CDR3, is DTGVSQNPRHKITKRGQNVTFRCDPISEHNRLYWYRQTLGQGPEFLTYFQNEAQLEKSRLLSDRFSAERPKGSFSTLEIQRTEQGDSAMYLCASGTGQGYEQYFGPGTRLTVT.

V gene TRBV5-1 combines with J gene TRBJ1-4; TRBD1 is a possible D gene (5 bases). The V gene lost 4 bases and the J gene lost 8 bases, with 18 bases spanning the gap. The CDR3 loop spans 15 amino acids. Per the germline V gene, CDR1 is SGHRS and CDR2 is YFSETQ. The CDR3 sequence: CASSPNSQAGEKLFF. CDR3 nucleotides: TGCGCCAGCAGCCCGAACAGCCAGGCAGGGGAAAAACTGTTTTTT.

The table lists this clone with a few counts. The chain carries TRBV21-1 and TRBJ2-7; TRBD1 is the table's D call, not checked against the DNA. TRBV21-1 is a known pseudogene. The CDR3 consists of 21 residues. CDR3 nucleotides: TGTGCCAGCAGCAGACTTACAACGCCCGGGACAGGGTGTTTATGCTCCTACGAGCAGTACTTC. This gives the protein CASSRLTTPGTGCLCSYEQYF.

The V and J genes are TRBV5-1 and TRBJ2-5; 8 bases agree with TRBD1. The better agreement between TRBJ2-7 and the DNA end casts doubt on the J call. The CDR3 has 15 residues. The V gene's germline CDR1 is SGHRS and CDR2 YFSETQ. DNA of the CDR3: TGCGCCAGCAGCCTACCGGCTCAGGGGGCGCGCGAGCAGTACTTC. Its protein is CASSLPAQGAREQYF.

This chain joins TRBV28 and TRBJ1-4; D not certain. The CDR3 is made up of 15 amino acids. Trimming left V 5 bases short and J 0 bases short, with 10 bases between. The germline V gene encodes CDR1 MDHEN and CDR2 SYDVKM. The CDR3, as DNA: TGTGCCAGCAGTCAATCAGGTGCAACTAATGAAAAACTGTTTTTT. Translation: CASSQSGATNEKLFF.

The table lists this clone with a few counts. This rearrangement joins TRBV7-6 to TRBJ2-5; D is uncertain. Trimming took 5 bases from V and 6 from J, leaving 22 bases between them. Per the germline V gene, CDR1 is SGHVS and CDR2 is FNYEAQ. The CDR3 has 16 amino acids. The CDR3 is CASSPSPAEASKTQYF. CDR3 nucleotide sequence: TGTGCCAGCAGCCCCTCCCCGGCAGAGGCCTCCAAGACCCAGTACTTC.

V is TRBV29-1 and J is TRBJ1-1; the D gene is possibly TRBD1 (5 bases). Trimming took off 5 bases at V and 6 bases at J, with 10 bases between the two ends. Per the germline V gene, CDR1 is SQVTM and CDR2 is ANQGSEA. This CDR3 spans 11 amino acids. For the CDR3, the DNA is TGCAGCGTTTCCCGACAGTCTGAAGCTTTCTTT. Protein: CSVSRQSEAFF.

The chain is built from TRBV5-1 and TRBJ2-4; TRBD2 is a possible D gene (6 bases). There are 16 residues in the CDR3. Germline CDR1 SGHRS, CDR2 YFSETQ. The V end was cut by 1 base, the J end by 8 bases, with 19 bases between. CDR3 in amino acids: CASSLYPSGWGDIQYF. In DNA, the CDR3 is TGCGCCAGCAGCTTGTATCCCAGCGGGTGGGGCGACATTCAGTACTTC.

The V gene is TRBV7-2, the J gene TRBJ2-1; 9 positions agree with TRBD2. The V and J ends lost 5 bases and 4 bases, in that order; junction bases with no gene match: 3. This CDR3 spans 14 amino acids. CDR1 and CDR2 from the germline V gene are SGHTA and FQGNSA. The CDR3 region has the DNA TGTGCCAGCAGCGCTAGCGGGAATTACAATGAGCAGTTCTTC. Amino acids: CASSASGNYNEQFF.

V and J are TRBV27 and TRBJ2-3; D remains unclear. CDR3 size: 15 residues. V was cut by 4 bases and J by 1 base, with 12 bases left in between. Per the germline V gene, CDR1 is MNHEY and CDR2 is SMNVEV (reference sequence). CDR3 residues: CASSSLVRRTDTQYF. The CDR3 DNA reads TGTGCCAGCAGTTCGCTAGTCCGGCGCACAGATACGCAGTATTTT.

This chain links TRBV7-2 with TRBJ2-3, with a weak D call TRBD1 (5 bases). The V and J ends lost 5 bases and 0 bases respectively, with 12 bases between them. The CDR3 runs to 15 residues. Germline V gene lookup returns CDR1 SGHTA and CDR2 FQGNSA. CDR3 residues: CASSLRTRSTDTQYF. The CDR3 DNA is TGTGCCAGCAGCCTCAGGACAAGGAGCACAGATACGCAGTATTTT.

The chain recombines TRBV28 with TRBJ1-4; 7 nucleotides align to TRBD1. The V segment lost 5 bases and the J segment 8 bases; nucleotides outside the gene matches: 8. Germline V gene data show CDR1 as MDHEN and CDR2 as SYDVKM. The length of the CDR3 is 14 residues. In DNA, the CDR3 is TGTGCCAGCAGTGCGGGACAGAAAGGCGAAAAACTGTTTTTT. Its protein product is CASSAGQKGEKLFF.

This clone was seen only once. Other DNA sequences from this sample encode an identical CDR3 as well. The CDR3 here is CASSVRLAGEETQYF. The CDR3 DNA reads TGTGCCAGCAGTGTGAGACTAGCGGGAGAAGAGACCCAGTACTTC. The V call is TRBV9, the J call TRBJ2-5, with TRBD2 matching over 12 bases. The V gene end was trimmed by 5 bases and the J gene end by 3 bases; junction bases not matched to a gene: 5. Germline CDR1 reads SGDLS; CDR2 reads YYNGEE. CDR3 length: 15 residues.

The chain links TRBV5-1 to TRBJ2-1, with TRBD1 matching over 7 bases. The CDR3 spans 16 residues. The V segment lost 0 bases and the J segment 7 bases; nucleotides outside the gene matches: 10. Germline V gives CDR1 SGHRS, CDR2 YFSETQ. The CDR3 DNA reads TGCGCCAGCAGCTTGGGGCAGGGGGTGGTTTTTAATGAGCAGTTCTTC. Protein sequence: CASSLGQGVVFNEQFF. The variable domain in full, completed from reference TRBV5-1 and TRBJ2-1, reads KAGVTQTPRYLIKTRGQQVTLSCSPISGHRSVSWYQQTPGQGLQFLFEYFSETQRNKGNFPGRFSGRQFSNSRSEMNVSTLELGDSALYLCASSLGQGVVFNEQFFGPGTRLTVL.

The V gene is TRBV19, the J gene TRBJ2-5; 7 positions agree with TRBD1. V was pared by 3 bases and J by 5 bases, with 9 bases of the junction left unmatched. This CDR3 is 15 amino acids long. The germline V gene has CDR1 LNHDA and CDR2 SQIVND (reference sequence). The CDR3 DNA follows: TGTGCCAGTAGTATTCGACAGGGACCCCATGAGACCCAGTACTTC. This codes for CASSIRQGPHETQYF.

The rearrangement joins TRBV9 to TRBJ2-2; tentative D call: TRBD2 (6 bases). Germline V gene sequence: CDR1 SGDLS, CDR2 YYNGEE. The V gene lost 0 bases and the J gene lost 0 bases, with 9 bases spanning the gap. The CDR3 length is 16 residues. The chain's CDR3 is CASSVVGGSNTGELFF. For the CDR3, the DNA is TGTGCCAGCAGCGTAGTGGGGGGTTCGAACACCGGGGAGCTGTTTTTT.

With regard to this clone: In this CDR3 the conserved last residue, phenylalanine or tryptophan, is missing, so a read error is likely. The DNA is omitted, as the CDR3 cannot be located on it reliably, and the CDR3 follows TCRdb's listing. The chain is built from TRBV6-4 and TRBJ1-4; the table's D gene call, TRBD1, was not cross checked with the DNA. In germline, CDR1 is MRHNA, CDR2 SNTAGT. Both ends counted, the CDR3 spans 9 residues. The CDR3 spells CASTLTGGR.

The rearrangement links TRBV5-1 to TRBJ1-2; 8 bases are a match to TRBD1. V shed 3 bases, J shed 6 bases, and the junction held 10 bases outside the gene matches. Germline loops: CDR1 SGHRS, CDR2 YFSETQ. The length of the CDR3 is 15 residues. CDR3 sequence: CASSSPGQVSDGYTF. CDR3 DNA: TGCGCCAGCAGCTCGCCGGGACAGGTATCCGATGGCTACACCTTC.

This clone was observed a handful of times. Other DNA sequences in the sample encode the same CDR3. The rearrangement joins TRBV4-1 to TRBJ2-5; no definite D call. Germline V gene sequence: CDR1 MGHRA, CDR2 YSYEKL. The CDR3 has 13 residues. V gave up 4 bases and J gave up 3 bases, with 9 bases separating them. The CDR3 DNA reads TGCGCCAGCAGCCGGTGGCAGAAAGAGACCCAGTACTTC. Amino acids: CASSRWQKETQYF.

The chain combines TRBV28 with TRBJ1-5, with D hard to call. Germline-derived CDR1 and CDR2 are MDHEN and SYDVKM. V shed 6 bases and J shed 5 bases, with 11 bases lying between them. The CDR3 runs to 13 residues. Written as DNA, the CDR3 is TGTGCCAGCAGCAATATGAGGTATCAGCCCCAGCATTTT. Translated: CASSNMRYQPQHF.

The V call is TRBV6-5, the J call TRBJ1-2; 7 bases map to TRBD1. The J segment lost 8 bases and the V segment lost 4 bases, leaving 10 bases of the junction unmatched. This CDR3 has 14 amino acids. CDR1 and CDR2 (germline): MNHEY, SVGAGI. CDR3 region: CASSSSSGGGGYTF. In DNA form, the CDR3 reads TGTGCCAGCAGTTCCTCCTCAGGGGGTGGAGGCTACACCTTC.

V usage is TRBV6-5 and J usage is TRBJ1-2; D unclear. In germline, CDR1 is MNHEY, CDR2 SVGAGI. V was trimmed by 6 bases and J by 6 bases, leaving 17 bases between them. This CDR3 is 14 amino acids long. CDR3 loop: CASSNALGGDGYTF. The DNA for the CDR3 is TGTGCCAGCAGCAACGCCCTGGGAGGTGATGGCTACACCTTC.

This clone was seen once. V and J are TRBV19 and TRBJ1-1; 9 nucleotides match TRBD1. CDR3 length equals 15 residues. Unmatched junction bases numbered 11, after V lost 6 bases and J lost 6 bases. Looked up from germline, CDR1 is LNHDA and CDR2 is SQIVND (reference sequence). The CDR3 protein is CASRLSGQGWAEAFF. CDR3 bases: TGTGCCAGTAGGCTCTCGGGACAGGGTTGGGCTGAAGCTTTCTTT.

This clone has more than one count but fewer than ten. The chain joins TRBV5-1 to TRBJ1-1; no reliable D call. The CDR3 contains 16 residues. Germline loops: CDR1 SGHRS, CDR2 YFSETQ. Trimming took 0 bases from V and 1 from J, leaving 13 bases between them. The chain's CDR3 is CASSLGSVNRNTEAFF. DNA for the CDR3: TGCGCCAGCAGCTTGGGGTCTGTTAACAGGAACACTGAAGCTTTCTTT.

The chain joins TRBV28 to TRBJ1-1; D ambiguous. The ends were cut back, 7 bases at V and 1 base at J, with 16 bases in the middle. Per germline, CDR1 MDHEN and CDR2 SYDVKM. The CDR3 loop spans 15 amino acids. The CDR3 DNA sequence: TGTGCCAGCAAGGAGGCTGCGACGGCGAACACTGAAGCTTTCTTT. This codes for CASKEAATANTEAFF.

This clone was seen once. CDR3 sequence reads: CASSSGRAGGPTNEQFF. The CDR3 DNA sequence: TGTGCCAGCAGCTCAGGCCGGGCGGGAGGGCCTACCAATGAGCAGTTCTTC. This sequence joins TRBV7-9 and TRBJ2-1, with TRBD2 matching over 9 bases. Germline assignment: CDR1 SEHNR and CDR2 FQNEAQ (reference sequence). The CDR3 sequence is 17 residues long. The trim removed 4 bases at V and 6 bases at J, leaving 13 bases unmatched. The variable domain in full, with the rest retrieved from reference TRBV7-9 and TRBJ2-1, is DTGVSQNPRHKITKRGQNVTFRCDPISEHNRLYWYRQTLGQGPEFLTYFQNEAQLEKSRLLSDRFSAERPKGSFSTLEIQRTEQGDSAMYLCASSSGRAGGPTNEQFFGPGTRLTVL.